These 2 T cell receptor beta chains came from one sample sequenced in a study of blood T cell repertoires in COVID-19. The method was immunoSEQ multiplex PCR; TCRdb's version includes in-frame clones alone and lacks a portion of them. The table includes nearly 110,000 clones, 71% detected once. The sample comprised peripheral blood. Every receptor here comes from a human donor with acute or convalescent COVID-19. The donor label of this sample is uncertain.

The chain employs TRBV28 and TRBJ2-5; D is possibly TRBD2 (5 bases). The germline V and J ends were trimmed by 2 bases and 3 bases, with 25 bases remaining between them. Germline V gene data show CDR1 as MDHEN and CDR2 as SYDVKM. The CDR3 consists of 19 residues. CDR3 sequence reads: CASSLIGLFSARGKETQYF. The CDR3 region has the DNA TGTGCCAGCAGTTTAATAGGGCTATTTAGTGCCCGAGGGAAAGAGACCCAGTACTTC.

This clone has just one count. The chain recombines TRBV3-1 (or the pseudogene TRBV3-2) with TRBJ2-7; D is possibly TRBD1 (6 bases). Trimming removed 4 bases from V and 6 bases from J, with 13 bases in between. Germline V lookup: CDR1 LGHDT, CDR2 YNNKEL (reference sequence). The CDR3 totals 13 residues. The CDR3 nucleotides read TGTGCCAGCAGCCCCAGAGTAGGGGGCGAGCAGTACTTC. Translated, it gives CASSPRVGGEQYF.